The 30 T cell receptor beta chains reported below all come from one sample, sequenced in a study of coeliac disease (dated by TCRdb to 2022 to 2024). Libraries were prepared through the immunoSEQ multiplex PCR assay. This is the immuneACCESS table as TCRdb keeps it, with only in-frame sequences that have V and J called. A part of the clones is gone; compared with another copy, unresolved V genes explain less than half, and the rest is unexplained. A total of around 9,000 clones appear in this sample, over 55% of them only once. The ten largest clones add up to roughly 21% of the sample. The sample was lamina propria lymphocytes from the gut. What this sample's cell subset or site label stands for: lamina propria cell (LPC) fraction of small intestinal biopsy. These receptors were collected from an older woman with celiac disease.

V is TRBV7-3 and J is TRBJ2-2; the D is unclear. Per germline, CDR1 SGHTA and CDR2 FQGTGA. V dropped 0 bases and J dropped 12 bases, with 11 bases sitting between them. The CDR3 is 13 residues long. CDR3 sequence: CASSLTGSVQLFF. The CDR3 DNA follows: TGTGCCAGCAGCTTAACGGGCAGTGTTCAGCTGTTTTTT.

This clone was detected only a few times. This sequence joins TRBV15 and TRBJ1-2; D is ambiguous. Germline CDR1 is LNHNV and CDR2 is YYDKDF (reference sequence). The CDR3 spans 12 residues. The V end lost 0 bases, the J end lost 6 bases, and 5 bases lay between the germline ends. Written as DNA, the CDR3 is TGTGCCACCAGCAGAGATACAGATGGCTACACCTTC. Its protein is CATSRDTDGYTF. Filled out from reference TRBV15 and TRBJ1-2, the complete variable domain reads DAMVIQNPRYQVTQFGKPVTLSCSQTLNHNVMYWYQQKSSQAPKLLFHYYDKDFNNEADTPDNFQSRRPNTSFCFLDIRSPGLGDTAMYLCATSRDTDGYTFGSGTRLTVV.

V and J are TRBV19 and TRBJ1-5; 12 nucleotides match TRBD1. The CDR3 covers 13 residues. V lost 9 bases, J lost 7 bases, and 4 bases stayed unmatched. Germline V lookup: CDR1 LNHDA, CDR2 SQIVND (reference sequence). CDR3 region: CASGGTGGQPQHF. As DNA, the CDR3 is TGTGCCAGCGGCGGGACAGGGGGCCAGCCCCAGCATTTT. The full variable domain, rest sourced from reference TRBV19 and TRBJ1-5, is DGGITQSPKYLFRKEGQNVTLSCEQNLNHDAMYWYRQDPGQGLRLIYYSQIVNDFQKGDIAEGYSVSREKKESFPLTVTSAQKNPTAFYLCASGGTGGQPQHFGDGTRLSIL.

This clone was observed a few times. The V and J genes are TRBV6-5 and TRBJ1-2; TRBD1 aligns across 10 bases. The J segment lost 4 bases and the V segment lost 6 bases, leaving 5 bases of the junction unmatched. Germline CDR1 is MNHEY and CDR2 is SVGAGI. The CDR3 length is 14 residues. The CDR3 sequence: CASRRGQGIYGYTF. The DNA of the CDR3 is TGTGCCAGCAGAAGGGGACAGGGGATCTATGGCTACACCTTC.

This clone occurred a few times. The gene calls are TRBV5-5 and TRBJ1-1; perhaps TRBD1 as D (5 bases). Germline values: CDR1 SGHKS, CDR2 YYEKEE (reference sequence). V lost 0 bases to trimming and J lost 6 bases, with 12 bases between them. The CDR3 runs to 14 residues. The DNA of the CDR3 is TGTGCCAGCAGCTTGGAAGGGTGGGGGGCTGAAGCTTTCTTT. Translating gives CASSLEGWGAEAFF.

The genes are TRBV5-4 and TRBJ2-6; 7 bases line up with TRBD1. This CDR3 comprises 17 residues. J gave up 0 bases and V 3 bases, and 6 bases lay outside the gene matches. Per the germline V gene, CDR1 is SGHNT and CDR2 is YYREEE (reference sequence). Written as DNA, the CDR3 is TGTGCCAGCAGCTCCGGGACAGCAAGCTCTGGGGCCAACGTCCTGACTTTC. Translating gives CASSSGTASSGANVLTF.

V usage is TRBV10-1 and J usage is TRBJ1-1; perhaps TRBD1 as D (6 bases). The CDR3 runs 11 residues. The germline CDR1 and CDR2 sequences are WNHNN and SYGVQD (reference sequence). Trimming left V 5 bases short and J 11 bases short, with 12 bases between. The CDR3 sequence: CASSRTAWAFF. The CDR3 DNA reads TGCGCCAGCAGTAGGACAGCCTGGGCTTTCTTT.

The chain combines TRBV28 with TRBJ2-7; 8 positions agree with TRBD1. The ends lost 6 bases at V and 1 base at J; junction bases unmatched: 5. Germline V gene lookup returns CDR1 MDHEN and CDR2 SYDVKM. The CDR3 totals 14 residues. In DNA form, the CDR3 reads TGTGCCAGCAGCGCGGGACAGGTGTCCTACGAGCAGTACTTC. Amino acid sequence: CASSAGQVSYEQYF.

This clone has just a few counts. The chain is built from TRBV30 and TRBJ2-5, with TRBD2 matching 9 bases. Losses at the gene ends were 3 bases for V and 5 bases for J; bases not matched to a gene: 7. Germline V gene data show CDR1 as GTSNPN and CDR2 as SVGIG (reference sequence). The CDR3 is 14 residues long. DNA for the CDR3: TGTGCCTGGAGACTAGCGGGCAGTTTGGAGACCCAGTACTTC. Protein product: CAWRLAGSLETQYF.

This clone has only one observation. The chain carries TRBV6-1 and TRBJ2-7; 10 nucleotides agree with TRBD2. Trimming removed 4 bases from V and 0 bases from J; junction bases left unmatched: 6. The CDR3 is 16 residues long. CDR1 and CDR2 (germline): MNHNS, SASEGT. This chain's CDR3 is CASSGNPSGSSYEQYF. CDR3 bases: TGTGCCAGCAGTGGTAACCCTAGCGGGAGCTCCTACGAGCAGTACTTC.

The chain links TRBV7-3 to TRBJ2-1; 7 positions match TRBD2. From germline, CDR1 is SGHTA and CDR2 FQGTGA. CDR3 length: 15 amino acids. Trimming removed 3 bases from V and 7 bases from J; junction bases left unmatched: 9. CDR3 sequence reads: CASSFLAASGNEQFF. The CDR3 DNA reads TGTGCCAGCAGCTTTCTAGCGGCAAGTGGTAATGAGCAGTTCTTC.

V gene TRBV4-1 combines with J gene TRBJ1-1; TRBD1 aligns across 8 bases. This CDR3 comprises 14 residues. V was pared by 5 bases and J by 1 base, with 3 bases of the junction left unmatched. Germline CDR1 MGHRA, CDR2 YSYEKL. CDR3 protein: CASSTRGQNTEAFF. CDR3 bases: TGCGCCAGCAGCACCAGGGGGCAGAACACTGAAGCTTTCTTT.

The rearrangement uses TRBV21-1 and TRBJ2-7; no check of the table's D call, TRBD2, against the DNA was made. TRBV21-1 corresponds to a pseudogene. This CDR3 has 18 amino acids. DNA for the CDR3: TGTGCCAGGAAAACAGGGTTCCCATTGGGGACTAGAAAGTACGAGCAGTACTTC. Amino acids: CARKTGFPLGTRKYEQYF.

This clone has only a few counts. The chain carries TRBV9 and TRBJ1-1; tentative D call: TRBD1 (6 bases). There are 14 residues in the CDR3. CDR1 and CDR2 (germline): SGDLS, YYNGEE. Trimming took 3 bases from V and 6 from J, leaving 15 bases between them. For the CDR3, the DNA is TGTGCCAGCAGCGAGGGGGGGGCAGTCGCTGAAGCTTTCTTT. This encodes CASSEGGAVAEAFF.

The chain couples TRBV5-1 to TRBJ1-1; 7 bases are a match to TRBD1. V was clipped by 0 bases and J by 10 bases; unmatched bases: 6. The CDR3 sequence is 13 residues long. Germline loops: CDR1 SGHRS, CDR2 YFSETQ. CDR3 in amino acids: CASSLEQGRRAFF. The CDR3, as DNA: TGCGCCAGCAGCTTGGAACAGGGGCGGAGAGCTTTCTTT.

This clone counts as medium-sized. The J gene is TRBJ1-6, the V gene TRBV5-6, with D hard to call. Germline loops: CDR1 SGHDT, CDR2 YYEEEE. The CDR3 loop spans 12 amino acids. V was trimmed by 1 base and J by 9 bases, leaving 5 bases between them. CDR3 in DNA: TGTGCCAGCAGCTTGTCGGTTTCACCCCTCCACTTT. Amino acids: CASSLSVSPLHF.

The chain joins TRBV20-1 to TRBJ1-1; 7 nucleotides line up with TRBD1. The CDR3 is made up of 11 amino acids. V lost 5 bases, J lost 11 bases, and 8 bases stayed unmatched. Germline CDR1 DFQATT, CDR2 SNEGSKA (reference sequence). CDR3 bases: TGCAGTGCTGAGTTCTTCAGGGGGGCTTTCTTT. Its translation is CSAEFFRGAFF.

This clone was detected only once. The chain is built from TRBV10-3 and TRBJ2-1; 11 positions match TRBD2. Germline V lookup: CDR1 ENHRY, CDR2 SYGVKD. This CDR3 has 15 residues. V dropped 6 bases and J dropped 5; count of bases not matched to a gene: 6. The CDR3 here is CAISPGTSGNNEQFF. DNA for the CDR3: TGTGCCATCAGCCCCGGGACTAGCGGAAACAATGAGCAGTTCTTC.

This chain uses TRBV29-1 with TRBJ2-3; the D gene is possibly TRBD2 (5 bases). Germline CDR1 reads SQVTM; CDR2 reads ANQGSEA. V was shortened by 3 bases and J by 0 bases, with 13 bases between the two germline ends. The CDR3 sequence is 15 residues long. CDR3 amino acids: CSVESWRPSTDTQYF. For the CDR3, the DNA is TGCAGCGTTGAGAGTTGGAGGCCTAGCACAGATACGCAGTATTTT.

The chain carries TRBV28 and TRBJ1-5; 10 nucleotides agree with TRBD1. Germline CDR1 reads MDHEN; CDR2 reads SYDVKM. CDR3 length equals 16 residues. With 5 bases clipped from V and 7 bases from J, the junction kept 11 bases outside the gene matches. The CDR3 DNA sequence: TGTGCCAGCAGTCCCCTCGGGACAGGGGTTCGGCAGCCCCAGCATTTT. It encodes CASSPLGTGVRQPQHF. Filled out from reference TRBV28 and TRBJ1-5, the complete variable domain reads DVKVTQSSRYLVKRTGEKVFLECVQDMDHENMFWYRQDPGLGLRLIYFSYDVKMKEKGDIPEGYSVSREKKERFSLILESASTNQTSMYLCASSPLGTGVRQPQHFGDGTRLSIL.

J is TRBJ2-2 and V is TRBV5-5, with TRBD1 matching 7 bases. Germline loops: CDR1 SGHKS, CDR2 YYEKEE (reference sequence). J gave up 0 bases and V 3 bases, and 5 bases lay outside the gene matches. The CDR3 covers 16 residues. CDR3 residues: CASSSYRGPNTGELFF. CDR3 nucleotides: TGTGCCAGCAGCTCATACAGGGGTCCGAACACCGGGGAGCTGTTTTTT.

The chain combines TRBV6-1 with TRBJ1-1; D uncertain. The CDR3 has 13 residues. V lost 8 bases and J lost 10, with 20 bases in between. Germline CDR1 and CDR2: MNHNS and SASEGT. CDR3 region: CASLPEYLVGAFF. CDR3 nucleotides: TGTGCCAGCCTACCGGAGTACCTGGTGGGAGCTTTCTTT.

This sequence joins TRBV6-1 and TRBJ2-3, with TRBD1 matching over 7 bases. V was pared by 4 bases and J by 10 bases, with 14 bases of the junction left unmatched. Germline CDR1 and CDR2: MNHNS and SASEGT. The CDR3 covers 15 residues. CDR3 in amino acids: CASSGQGKRIGPQYF. In nucleotides, the CDR3 is TGTGCCAGCAGTGGACAGGGAAAACGGATAGGTCCGCAGTATTTT.

This sequence joins TRBV7-2 and TRBJ2-3; weak D call: TRBD2 (6 bases). V was pared by 5 bases and J by 1 base, with 16 bases between. The CDR3 spans 16 residues. Germline lookup yields CDR1 SGHTA and CDR2 FQGNSA. CDR3 region: CASSPLGGLGTDTQYF. DNA for the CDR3: TGTGCCAGCAGCCCCCTGGGAGGTCTAGGCACAGATACGCAGTATTTT.

This chain connects TRBV5-6 to TRBJ2-5; D is ambiguous. The CDR3 totals 13 residues. Trimming removed 0 bases at V and 9 bases at J, with 12 bases between. Germline V gene lookup returns CDR1 SGHDT and CDR2 YYEEEE. CDR3 loop: CASSLGEVRAQYF. CDR3 sequence (DNA): TGTGCCAGCAGCTTGGGAGAAGTACGGGCCCAGTACTTC. Full variable domain (rest looked up from reference TRBV5-6 and TRBJ2-5): DAGVTQSPTHLIKTRGQQVTLRCSPKSGHDTVSWYQQALGQGPQFIFQYYEEEERQRGNFPDRFSGHQFPNYSSELNVNALLLGDSALYLCASSLGEVRAQYFGPGTRLLVL.

The chain combines TRBV28 with TRBJ2-4, with TRBD2 matching 11 bases. Germline CDR1 reads MDHEN; CDR2 reads SYDVKM. Unmatched junction bases numbered 6, after V lost 8 bases and J lost 0 bases. The CDR3 is 16 amino acids. CDR3 in DNA: TGTGCCAGCCATAGCGGGAGGGCCTTAGCCAAAAACATTCAGTACTTC. This encodes CASHSGRALAKNIQYF.

The rearrangement uses TRBV30 and TRBJ2-7; 7 bases are shared with TRBD1. In germline, CDR1 is GTSNPN, CDR2 SVGIG (reference sequence). This CDR3 has 14 amino acids. V shed 1 base and J 2 bases; nucleotides not matched to a gene: 5. The CDR3 is CAWSEQGSPYEQYF. The DNA for the CDR3 is TGTGCCTGGAGTGAACAGGGGTCCCCCTACGAGCAGTACTTC.

Remarks on this clone: Other nucleotide sequences in the sample specify the same CDR3. The genes are TRBV30 and TRBJ1-5; 7 bases line up with TRBD1. This CDR3 contains 13 residues. Germline trimming cut 4 bases from V and 7 bases from J; bases unmatched to any gene: 7. In germline, CDR1 is GTSNPN, CDR2 SVGIG (reference sequence). This CDR3 is CAWTGGPGQPQHF. The CDR3 DNA reads as TGTGCCTGGACAGGGGGGCCGGGACAGCCCCAGCATTTT.

In its sample, this clone was seen once. This chain links TRBV9 with TRBJ2-5; 7 bases are a match to TRBD2. Germline V gene data show CDR1 as SGDLS and CDR2 as YYNGEE. The CDR3 runs to 16 residues. Germline trimming cut 3 bases from V and 4 bases from J; bases unmatched to any gene: 12. The CDR3 is CASSGQGTTSGETQYF. CDR3 in DNA: TGTGCCAGCAGCGGCCAAGGGACTACATCTGGAGAGACCCAGTACTTC.

The chain links TRBV5-1 to TRBJ1-2; no definite D call. Germline loops: CDR1 SGHRS, CDR2 YFSETQ. The CDR3 has 12 residues. Trimming left V 4 bases short and J 4 bases short, with 8 bases between. CDR3 sequence reads: CASSRDTYGYTF. The CDR3 coding sequence is TGCGCCAGCAGCCGAGACACCTATGGCTACACCTTC.